Described below is a single T cell receptor beta chain sequence and its context. Its cognate antigen is unknown. V was shortened by 1 base and J by 4 bases, with 14 bases between the two germline ends. Germline V gene sequence: CDR1 SGHTA, CDR2 FQGNSA. The CDR3 consists of 16 residues. The data derive from a study of immune evolution from preneoplasia to lung adenocarcinoma. Macro-dissection enriched premalignant or tumor cells before nucleic acid extraction. Study-wide findings and caveats: T cell clonality was higher in KRAS-mutant than EGFR-mutant or wild-type nodules.

Method: immunoSEQ multiplex PCR; TCRdb's copy keeps in-frame clones and lacks some. Of around 4,000 clones in the sample, 70% to 90% are singletons; the top ten hold roughly 5.6%. Sequencing was carried out using FFPE minimally invasive lung adenocarcinoma tissue. The receptor comes from an older donor with lung adenocarcinoma. The chain has TRBV7-2 and TRBJ1-5; D remains unclear. This CDR3 is CASSLEGSWSNQPQHF. CDR3 sequence (DNA): TGTGCCAGCAGCTTAGAGGGATCTTGGAGTAATCAGCCCCAGCATTTT.